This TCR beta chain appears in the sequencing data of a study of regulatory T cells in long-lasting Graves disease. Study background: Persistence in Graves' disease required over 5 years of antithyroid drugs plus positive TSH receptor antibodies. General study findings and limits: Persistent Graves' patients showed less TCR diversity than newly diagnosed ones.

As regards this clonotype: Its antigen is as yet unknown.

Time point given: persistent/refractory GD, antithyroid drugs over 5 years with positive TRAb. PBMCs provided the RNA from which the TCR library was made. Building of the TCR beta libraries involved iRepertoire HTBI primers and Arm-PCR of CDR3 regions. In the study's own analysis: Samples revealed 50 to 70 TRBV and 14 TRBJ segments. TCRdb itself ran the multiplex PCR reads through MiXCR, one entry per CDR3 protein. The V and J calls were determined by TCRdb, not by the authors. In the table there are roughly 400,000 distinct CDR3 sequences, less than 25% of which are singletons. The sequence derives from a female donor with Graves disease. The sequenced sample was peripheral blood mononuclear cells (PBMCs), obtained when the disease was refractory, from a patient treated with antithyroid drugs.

The CDR3 sequence: CASTKQGAGELFF. The DNA for the CDR3 is TGTGCCAGCACAAAACAGGGTGCCGGGGAGCTGTTTTTT. The gene calls are TRBV11-2 and TRBJ2-2; D is possibly TRBD1 (6 bases). The germline V gene has CDR1 SGHAT and CDR2 FQNNGV. V lost 7 bases, J lost 6 bases, and 12 bases lay in between. The CDR3 sequence is 13 residues long.